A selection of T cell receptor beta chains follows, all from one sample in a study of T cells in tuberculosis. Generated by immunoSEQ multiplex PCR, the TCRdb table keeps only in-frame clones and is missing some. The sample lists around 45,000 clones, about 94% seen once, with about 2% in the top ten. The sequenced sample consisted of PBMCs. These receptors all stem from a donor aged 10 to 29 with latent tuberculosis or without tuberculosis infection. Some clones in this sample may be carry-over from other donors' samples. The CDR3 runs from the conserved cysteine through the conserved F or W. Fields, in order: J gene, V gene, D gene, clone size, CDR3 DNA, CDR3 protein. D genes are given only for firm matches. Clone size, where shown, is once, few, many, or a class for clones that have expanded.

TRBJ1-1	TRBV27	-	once	TGTGCCAGCAGTTTTACAGGGACGGGAACTGAAGCTTTCTTT	CASSFTGTGTEAFF
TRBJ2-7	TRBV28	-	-	TGTGCCAGCAGTTTAGAAGAGACGTTCTCATTGGGGACATCCTACGAGCAGTACTTC	CASSLEETFSLGTSYEQYF
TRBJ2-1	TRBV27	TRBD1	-	TGTGCCAGCAGTACCCTAGGGGGCTCAAATCGGGATGAGCAGTTCTTC	CASSTLGGSNRDEQFF
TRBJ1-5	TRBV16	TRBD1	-	TGTGCCAGCAGCCACGTAGGAAGCAACCGGGACAGGGGTGTCCAGCCCCAGCATTTT	CASSHVGSNRDRGVQPQHF
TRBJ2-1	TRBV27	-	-	TGTGCCAGCAGACCGACTAGCTACAATGAGCAGTTCTTC	CASRPTSYNEQFF
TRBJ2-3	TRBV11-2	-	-	TGTGCCAGCAGCCGTATAGGGGGGGCAGATACGCAGTATTTT	CASSRIGGADTQYF
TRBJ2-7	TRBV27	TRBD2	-	TGTGCCAGCAGTCCGTTCGGCGGGAGATCCTACGAGCAGTACTTC	CASSPFGGRSYEQYF
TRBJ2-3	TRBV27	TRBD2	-	TGTGCCAGCAGTTTATGGACTAGCGGGGGGTTAGATACGCAGTATTTT	CASSLWTSGGLDTQYF
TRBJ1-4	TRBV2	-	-	TGTGCTTCGACAGGTCTGTGGGGTGAAAAACTGTTTTTT	CASTGLWGEKLFF
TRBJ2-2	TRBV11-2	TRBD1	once	TGTGCCAGCATCTCATCCGGGACAGCGAACACCGGGGAGCTGTTTTTT	CASISSGTANTGELFF
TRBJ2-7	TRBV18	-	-	TGTGCCAGCTCACCACCGGGGCGGTTTTCCTACGAGCAGTACTTC	CASSPPGRFSYEQYF
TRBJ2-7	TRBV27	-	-	TGTGCCAGCATCCCCATCCACTACGAGCAGTACTTC	CASIPIHYEQYF
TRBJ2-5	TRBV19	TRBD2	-	TGTGCCAGTAGTCCCGCCCCAACTAGCGGGATAGAGACCCAGTACTTC	CASSPAPTSGIETQYF
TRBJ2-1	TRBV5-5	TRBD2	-	TGTGCCAGCAGCCCCTTGGCGGGAGGATTTGTTGAGCAGTTCTTC	CASSPLAGGFVEQFF
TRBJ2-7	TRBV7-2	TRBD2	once	TGTGCCAGCAGCTTAGTTGGGGGGGTTTCCTACGAGCAGTACTTC	CASSLVGGVSYEQYF
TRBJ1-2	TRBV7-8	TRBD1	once	TGTGCCAGCAGCGTCCGGGACAGGGTTGTAACAACCTTC	CASSVRDRVVTTF
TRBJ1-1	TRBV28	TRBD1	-	TGTGCCAGCAGTTTGTACAGGGGAAGCACTGAAGCTTTCTTT	CASSLYRGSTEAFF
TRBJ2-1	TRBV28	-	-	TGTGCCAGCAGTCCCCCCCAGTTTGAGCAGTTCTTC	CASSPPQFEQFF
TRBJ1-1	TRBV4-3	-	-	TGCGCCAGCAGCCAAGCCGGGTACGGGGGAGGGGTTAAGAACACTGAAGCTTTCTTT	CASSQAGYGGGVKNTEAFF
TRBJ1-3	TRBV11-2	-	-	TGTGCCAGCAGCCTCACACAGGGTTTTCGCTCTGGAAACACCATATATTTT	CASSLTQGFRSGNTIYF
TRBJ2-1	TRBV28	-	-	TGTGCCAGCAGTTTAGGGGGGACCGCTGAGCAGTTCTTC	CASSLGGTAEQFF
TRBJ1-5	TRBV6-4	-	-	TGTGCCAGCAGTGGGGAGGGAGGAGGTCAGCCCCAGCATTTT	CASSGEGGGQPQHF
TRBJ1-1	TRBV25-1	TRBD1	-	TGTGCCAGCAGTGCGGACAGGGTCTTTAACACTGAAGCTTTCTTT	CASSADRVFNTEAFF
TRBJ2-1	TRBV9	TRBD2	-	TGTGCCAGCAGCCCAGGAGGACTAGCGGGAGGCGAGCAGTTCTTC	CASSPGGLAGGEQFF
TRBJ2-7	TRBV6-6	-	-	TGTGCCAGCAGTTACTTCGGCGGGGAGCAGTACTTC	CASSYFGGEQYF
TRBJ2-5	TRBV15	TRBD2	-	TGTGCCACCAGCAGCTGGTCGGGCGGGAGGGCCCAAGAGACCCAGTACTTC	CATSSWSGGRAQETQYF
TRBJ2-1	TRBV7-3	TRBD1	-	TGTGCCAGCAGCTACGACAGGGGAAATGAGCAGTTCTTC	CASSYDRGNEQFF
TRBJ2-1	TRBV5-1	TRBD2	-	TGCGCCAGCAGCTTAACTAGCGGGAAGGTGAATGAGCAGTTCTTC	CASSLTSGKVNEQFF
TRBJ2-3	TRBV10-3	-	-	TGTGCCATCAGTGAGTCAACGGGAGAATGGACAGATACGCAGTATTTT	CAISESTGEWTDTQYF
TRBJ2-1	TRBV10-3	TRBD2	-	TGTGCCATCAGTGAGTCTGGGGGAGGGAGGGGACTCTACAATGAGCAGTTCTTC	CAISESGGGRGLYNEQFF
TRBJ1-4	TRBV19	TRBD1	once	TGTGCCAGTAGTCTCCGGGGACAGGGGGCTGAAAAACTGTTTTTT	CASSLRGQGAEKLFF
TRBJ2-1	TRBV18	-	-	-	CASSPPGSGQGQISQFF
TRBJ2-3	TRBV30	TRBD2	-	TGTGCCTGGACTTCCGGACTAGCGGGAATAGATACGCAGTATTTT	CAWTSGLAGIDTQYF
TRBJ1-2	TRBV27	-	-	TGTGCCAGCAGTTCATGGACAGCCCCTTCTAACTATGGCTACACCTTC	CASSSWTAPSNYGYTF
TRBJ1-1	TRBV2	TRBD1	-	TGTGCCAGCAGTGATGCGGACAGGGATACTGAAGCTTTCTTT	CASSDADRDTEAFF
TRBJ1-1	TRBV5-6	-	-	TGTGCCAGCAGGTCTTATATGAACACTGAAGCTTTCTTT	CASRSYMNTEAFF
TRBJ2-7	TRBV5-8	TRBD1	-	TGTGCCAGCAGCTTTCGGACAGGAGCCTACGAGCAGTACTTC	CASSFRTGAYEQYF
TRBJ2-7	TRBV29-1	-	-	TGCAGCGTTGTTGGGACACGCTCCTACGAGCAGTACTTC	CSVVGTRSYEQYF
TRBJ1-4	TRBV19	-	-	TGTGCCAGTAGTTTGACAGGCACTAATGAAAAACTGTTTTTT	CASSLTGTNEKLFF
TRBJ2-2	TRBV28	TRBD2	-	TGTGCCAGCAGTCCTAATAGCGGGCAGATTGAGGCCGGGGAGCTGTTTTTT	CASSPNSGQIEAGELFF